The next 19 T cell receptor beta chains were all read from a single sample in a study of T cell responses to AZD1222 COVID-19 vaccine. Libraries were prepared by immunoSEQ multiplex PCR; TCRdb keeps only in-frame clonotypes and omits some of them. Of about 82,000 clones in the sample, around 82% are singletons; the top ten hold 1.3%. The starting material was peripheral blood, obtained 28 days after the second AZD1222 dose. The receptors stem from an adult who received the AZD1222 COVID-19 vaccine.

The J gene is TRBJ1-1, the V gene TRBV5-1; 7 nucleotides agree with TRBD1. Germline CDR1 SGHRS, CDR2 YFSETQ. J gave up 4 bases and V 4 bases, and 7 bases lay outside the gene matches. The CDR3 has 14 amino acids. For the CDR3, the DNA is TGCGCCAGCAGCCTTGGACAGGTCACCACTGAAGCTTTCTTT. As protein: CASSLGQVTTEAFF.

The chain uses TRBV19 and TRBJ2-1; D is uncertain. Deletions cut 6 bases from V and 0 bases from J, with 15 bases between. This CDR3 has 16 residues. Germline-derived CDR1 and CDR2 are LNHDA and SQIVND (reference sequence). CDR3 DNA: TGTGCCAGTAGGTCCAGTTCGAAGCCCTCCTACAATGAGCAGTTCTTC. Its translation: CASRSSSKPSYNEQFF.

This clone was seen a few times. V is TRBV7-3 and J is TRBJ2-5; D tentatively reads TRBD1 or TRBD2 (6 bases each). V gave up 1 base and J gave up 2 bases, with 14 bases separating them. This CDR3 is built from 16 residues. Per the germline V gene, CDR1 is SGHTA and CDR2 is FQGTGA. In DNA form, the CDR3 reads TGTGCCAGCAGCTTAAGTGGGGGCGGGGTACAAGAGACCCAGTACTTC. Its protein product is CASSLSGGGVQETQYF.

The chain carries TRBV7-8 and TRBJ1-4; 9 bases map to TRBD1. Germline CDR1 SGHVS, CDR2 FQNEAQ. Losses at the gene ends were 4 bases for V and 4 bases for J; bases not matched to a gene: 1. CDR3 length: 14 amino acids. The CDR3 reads CASSWTGVNEKLFF. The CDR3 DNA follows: TGTGCCAGCAGCTGGACAGGGGTTAATGAAAAACTGTTTTTT.

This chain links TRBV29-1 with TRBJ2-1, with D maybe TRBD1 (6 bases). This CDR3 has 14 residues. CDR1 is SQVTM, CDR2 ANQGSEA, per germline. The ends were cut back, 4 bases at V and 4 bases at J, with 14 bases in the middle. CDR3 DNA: TGCAGCGTTGCCATCGGGACAAAATACAATGAGCAGTTCTTC. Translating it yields CSVAIGTKYNEQFF.

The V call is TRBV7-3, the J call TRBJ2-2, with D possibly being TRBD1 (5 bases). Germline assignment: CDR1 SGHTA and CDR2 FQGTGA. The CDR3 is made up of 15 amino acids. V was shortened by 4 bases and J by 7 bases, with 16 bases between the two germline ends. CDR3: CASSWSGSEGGELFF. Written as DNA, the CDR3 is TGTGCCAGCAGCTGGTCAGGGTCCGAAGGCGGGGAGCTGTTTTTT.

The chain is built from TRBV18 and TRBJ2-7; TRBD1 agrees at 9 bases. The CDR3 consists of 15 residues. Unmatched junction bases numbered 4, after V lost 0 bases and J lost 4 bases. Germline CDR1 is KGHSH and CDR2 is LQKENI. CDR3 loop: CASSPPSGTGYEQYF. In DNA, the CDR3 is TGTGCCAGCTCACCACCTTCAGGGACAGGGTACGAGCAGTACTTC.

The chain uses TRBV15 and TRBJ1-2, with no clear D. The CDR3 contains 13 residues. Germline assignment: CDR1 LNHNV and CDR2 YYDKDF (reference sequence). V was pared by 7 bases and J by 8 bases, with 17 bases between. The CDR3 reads CATTTGGREGYTF. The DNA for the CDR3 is TGTGCCACCACTACGGGAGGGCGCGAGGGCTACACCTTC.

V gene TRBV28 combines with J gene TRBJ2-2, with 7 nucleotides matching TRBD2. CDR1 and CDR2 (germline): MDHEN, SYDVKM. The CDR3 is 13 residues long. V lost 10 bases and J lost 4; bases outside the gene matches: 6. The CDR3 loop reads CANGRRSTGELFF. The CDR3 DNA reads TGTGCCAACGGGAGGAGGAGCACCGGGGAGCTGTTTTTT. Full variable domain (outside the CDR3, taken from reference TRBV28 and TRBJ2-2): DVKVTQSSRYLVKRTGEKVFLECVQDMDHENMFWYRQDPGLGLRLIYFSYDVKMKEKGDIPEGYSVSREKKERFSLILESASTNQTSMYLCANGRRSTGELFFGEGSRLTVL.

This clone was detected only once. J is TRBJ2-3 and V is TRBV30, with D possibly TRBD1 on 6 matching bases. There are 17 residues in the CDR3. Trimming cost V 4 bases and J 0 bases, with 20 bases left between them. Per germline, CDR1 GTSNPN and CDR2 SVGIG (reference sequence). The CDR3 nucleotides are TGTGCCTGGACCCGGGACAAACTTTATTCTAGCACAGATACGCAGTATTTT. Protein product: CAWTRDKLYSSTDTQYF.

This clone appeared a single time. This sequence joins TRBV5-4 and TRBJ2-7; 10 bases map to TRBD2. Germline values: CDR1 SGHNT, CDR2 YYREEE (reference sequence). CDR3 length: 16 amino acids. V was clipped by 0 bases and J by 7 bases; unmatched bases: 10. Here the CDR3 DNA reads TGTGCCAGCAGCTTGGCGGCTAGCGGGAGTTTTAGGGAGCAGTACTTC. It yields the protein CASSLAASGSFREQYF.

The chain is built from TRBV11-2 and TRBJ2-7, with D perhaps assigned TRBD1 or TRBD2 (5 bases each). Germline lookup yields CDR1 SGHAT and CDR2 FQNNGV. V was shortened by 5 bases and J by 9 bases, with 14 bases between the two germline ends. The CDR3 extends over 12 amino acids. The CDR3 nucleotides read TGTGCCAGCAGCCCCCTAGCCGGGGCGCAGTACTTC. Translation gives CASSPLAGAQYF.

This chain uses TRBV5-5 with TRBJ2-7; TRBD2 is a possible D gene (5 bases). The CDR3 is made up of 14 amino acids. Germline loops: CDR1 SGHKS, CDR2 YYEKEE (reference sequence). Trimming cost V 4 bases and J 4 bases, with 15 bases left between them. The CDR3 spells CASSADSPSYEQYF. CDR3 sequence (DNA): TGTGCCAGCAGCGCGGACTCCCCAAGTTACGAGCAGTACTTC.

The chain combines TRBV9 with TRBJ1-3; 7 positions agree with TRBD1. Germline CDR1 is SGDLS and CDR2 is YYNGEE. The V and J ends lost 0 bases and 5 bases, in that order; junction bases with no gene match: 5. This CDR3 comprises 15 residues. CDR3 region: CASSVEETGRNTIYF. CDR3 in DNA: TGTGCCAGCAGCGTAGAGGAGACAGGGAGAAACACCATATATTTT.

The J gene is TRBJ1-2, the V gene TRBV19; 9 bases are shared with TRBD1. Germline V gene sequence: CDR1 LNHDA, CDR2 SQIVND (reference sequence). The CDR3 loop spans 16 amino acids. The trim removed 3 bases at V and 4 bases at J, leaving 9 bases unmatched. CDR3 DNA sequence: TGTGCCAGTAGTATCCTAATCGGACAGGGGCTCTATGGCTACACCTTC. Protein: CASSILIGQGLYGYTF.

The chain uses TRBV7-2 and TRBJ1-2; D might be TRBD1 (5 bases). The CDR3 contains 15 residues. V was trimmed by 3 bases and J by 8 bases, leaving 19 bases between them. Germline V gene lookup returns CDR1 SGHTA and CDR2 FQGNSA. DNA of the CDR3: TGTGCCAGCAGCTTGGGAGTAATGAAAAGGGACGGCTACACCTTC. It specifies CASSLGVMKRDGYTF.

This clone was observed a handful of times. CDR3 DNA sequence: TGTGCCAGCAGCGTAGAGGGGCCCTGGAGCGAGCAGTACTTC. Its translation: CASSVEGPWSEQYF. The rearrangement joins TRBV9 to TRBJ2-7; D is perhaps TRBD1 (5 bases). From germline, CDR1 is SGDLS and CDR2 YYNGEE. This CDR3 has 14 amino acids. Between the trimmed V and J ends, which lost 0 bases and 6 bases, there was a span of 13 bases.

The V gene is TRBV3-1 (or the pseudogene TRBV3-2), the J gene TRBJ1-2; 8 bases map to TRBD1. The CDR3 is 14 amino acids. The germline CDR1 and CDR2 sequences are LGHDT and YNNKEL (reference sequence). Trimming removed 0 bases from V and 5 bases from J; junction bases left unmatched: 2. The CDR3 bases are TGTGCCAGCAGCCAAGATACAGGGGGGTATGGCTACACCTTC. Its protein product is CASSQDTGGYGYTF.

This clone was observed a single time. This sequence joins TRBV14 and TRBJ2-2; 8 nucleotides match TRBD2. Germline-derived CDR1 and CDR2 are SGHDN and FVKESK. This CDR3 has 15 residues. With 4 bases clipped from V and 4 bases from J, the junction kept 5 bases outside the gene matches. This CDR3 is CASSLTGTSTGELFF. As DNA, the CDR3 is TGTGCCAGCAGCCTTACCGGGACTAGCACCGGGGAGCTGTTTTTT.